These 31 T cell receptor delta chains were all obtained from the same sample, sequenced in a study of intestinal T cells in coeliac disease. TCRdb reprocessed the multiplex PCR reads through CATT. The sample has about 280 delta-chain clones, 45% to 65% seen once. Each case's genomic DNA was extracted from ten roughly 5.4-µm formalin-fixed paraffin-embedded scrolls. Input material: a duodenal biopsy. The source of these receptors is a human donor who served as a control with a normal duodenal biopsy, not a healthy volunteer.

A few counts support this clone. No V segment was called; the J segment is TRDJ1. The CDR3 covers 18 residues. CDR3 sequence: CASTVLQNLQRPVQKLIF. CDR3 nucleotides: TGTGCGAGCACAGTGCTACAAAACCTACAGAGACCTGTACAAAAACTCATCTTT.

A word on this clone: This probably arose from a read error, given a far larger clone one base away. The V call is TRDV1, the J call TRDJ1, with 12 bases identical to TRDD3. The J gene is absent in TCRdb and was assigned here via DNA matching to germline. The CDR3 has 22 amino acids. CDR1 is TSWWSYY, CDR2 QGS, per germline. Trimming cost V 4 bases and J 3 bases; bases outside gene matches: 24. CDR3 protein: CALGGRGAFLRCTGGYSDKLIF. In DNA, the CDR3 is TGTGCTCTTGGGGGAAGGGGAGCCTTCCTACGTTGTACTGGGGGATACTCCGATAAACTCATCTTT.

No J gene was named, though the V gene is TRDV2; the D call in the table, TRDD3, was not verified against the DNA. CDR3 length: 27 residues. Germline values: CDR1 GEAIGNYY, CDR2 EKD. In DNA form, the CDR3 reads TGTGCCTGTGACACCGTCCCTACTTGGGGGACCAAACCTGACGCCACCGATAAACACATCAGTATAAAAACCCTCTTCTTC. It codes for CACDTVPTWGTKPDATDKHISIKTLFF.

With respect to this clone: A far larger clone differs by one base, so this is likely a read error. This chain links TRDV3 with TRDJ1; D is unclear. No J gene was available from TCRdb, and it was assigned here by a germline match of the DNA. Germline values: CDR1 TVYSNPD, CDR2 GDNSRS (reference sequence). The CDR3 totals 12 residues. CDR3 region: CAFTLYTDKLIF. The CDR3 coding sequence is TGCGCCTTTACGTTGTACACCGATAAACTCATCTTT.

Comments on this clone: The mismatch at residue 9 between this DNA's translation and the TCRdb protein of a much larger clone likely reflects a read error; the protein shown is translated from the DNA. J is TRDJ1 and V is TRDV2; D gene uncertain. The J gene comes from matching the DNA to germline here; TCRdb lacks it. Germline-derived CDR1 and CDR2 are GEAIGNYY and EKD. CDR3 length: 13 residues. With 6 bases removed from V and 7 bases from J, the gap between germline ends came to 17 bases. The CDR3, as DNA: TGTGCCTGTTGGTCCGGTAATGCCGGTAAACTCATCTTT. Translated, it gives CACWSGNAGKLIF.

V gene TRDV2 combines with J gene TRDJ1; D is unclear. The J gene was missing in TCRdb and was found by matching the end of the DNA to germline. Trimming cost V 2 bases and J 2 bases, with 38 bases left between them. The V gene's germline CDR1 is GEAIGNYY and CDR2 EKD. The CDR3 is made up of 23 amino acids. The CDR3 DNA sequence: TGTGCCTGTGACATGGTGAGGGTTTTTATACTGATGTGCTTGATGCGGACGACCGATAAACTCATCTTT. This codes for CACDMVRVFILMCLMRTTDKLIF.

This chain links TRDV1 with TRDJ1, with TRDD3 identical over 13 bases. Germline matching of the DNA provided the J gene here, since TCRdb leaves it blank. From germline, CDR1 is TSWWSYY and CDR2 QGS. The CDR3 extends over 25 amino acids. V lost 4 bases, J lost 8 bases, and 37 bases stayed unmatched. CDR3 coding DNA: TGTGCTCTTGGGGGACCCACAATCCGAGGCCTTCCTACGGTACTGGGGGATACGCGGAGTAAAAAACTCATCTTT. Amino acid sequence: CALGGPTIRGLPTVLGDTRSKKLIF.

A remark on this clone: This sequence is one base from a far larger clone and is likely a read error. Other DNA sequences in this sample translate to the same CDR3. For the V gene the call is TRDV1; the J gene has no call; TRDD3, as called in the table, went unchecked against the DNA. The CDR3 is 16 residues long. CDR1 and CDR2 (germline): TSWWSYY, QGS. CDR3 nucleotides: TGTGCTCTTCGCTTACTGGGGGATACGCGGAGTAAAAAGCTCATCTTT. Translation: CALRLLGDTRSKKLIF.

In the case of this clone: A far larger clone is a single base away, which makes a read error likely. The chain joins TRDV2 to TRDJ3; TRDD3 agrees at 9 bases. The J gene comes from matching the DNA to germline here; TCRdb lacks it. With 6 bases clipped from V and 0 bases from J, the junction kept 11 bases outside the gene matches. Germline lookup yields CDR1 GEAIGNYY and CDR2 EKD. The CDR3 is made up of 19 amino acids. The CDR3 DNA reads as TGTGCCTGTTACTGGGGGACTGGTAGAAGCTCCTGGGACACCCGACAGATGTTTTTC. This encodes CACYWGTGRSSWDTRQMFF.

This clone was recorded once. The chain uses TRDV2 and TRDJ1; 12 bases are shared with TRDD3. TCRdb supplies no J gene; here it was assigned by aligning the nucleotide sequence to germline. Germline CDR1 GEAIGNYY, CDR2 EKD. This CDR3 region has 15 residues. V shed 2 bases, J shed 2 bases, and the junction held 2 bases outside the gene matches. The CDR3 coding sequence is TGTGCCTGTGACAACTGGGGGATACTGACCGATAAACTCATCTTT. Translating it yields CACDNWGILTDKLIF.

As regards this clone: A far larger clone lies a single base away; this is likely a read error. The rearrangement joins TRDV2 to TRDJ1, with no clear D. The J gene, missing from TCRdb, was assigned here through DNA to germline matching. CDR3 length equals 12 residues. Germline V gene lookup returns CDR1 GEAIGNYY and CDR2 EKD. The CDR3 DNA follows: TGTGCCTATGACCTGGAAACCGATAAACTCATCTTT. It specifies CAYDLETDKLIF.

Here the J gene is TRDJ1 and the V gene is not called; the table gives TRDD3 as D, unverified against the DNA. This CDR3 region has 19 residues. The CDR3 DNA follows: TGTGCTTCATTGTGCCTTCCTCCGGGGGGGGGAAGGAACACCGATAAACTCATCTTT. It is translated as CASLCLPPGGGRNTDKLIF.

This clone occurred once. TCRdb pairs this DNA with a much larger clone's protein that differs at residue 8, likely a read error; the protein shown was translated from the DNA. The V gene went uncalled, while the J gene is TRDJ1. The CDR3 totals 13 residues. CDR3 residues: CALGEPPADKLIF. In nucleotides, the CDR3 is TGTGCTCTTGGGGAACCCCCCGCCGATAAACTCATCTTT.

The J gene is uncalled and the V gene is TRDV2; the table's D call TRDD3 went unverified against the DNA. Germline V CDR1 and CDR2: GEAIGNYY, EKD. CDR3 size: 16 residues. The CDR3 sequence is CAFLLLGDRASDKFIF. The CDR3 nucleotides read TGTGCCTTCCTACTACTGGGGGATAGGGCCTCCGATAAATTCATCTTT.

About this clone: Since a far larger clone is one base different, this is likely a read error. For the V gene the call is TRDV1; the J gene has no call; the DNA was not used to check the table's D call, TRDD3. This CDR3 has 22 residues. Germline CDR1 TSWWSYY, CDR2 QGS. This chain's CDR3 is CALGECFIASYWGIRCTDNLIF. CDR3 sequence (DNA): TGTGCTCTTGGGGAATGTTTTATCGCCTCCTACTGGGGGATACGCTGCACCGATAACCTCATCTTT.

This clone has more than one count but fewer than ten. Only one base separates this from a far larger clonotype, so it likely reflects a read error. The V gene is TRDV3, the J gene TRDJ1, with 8 bases that match TRDD2. The J gene is absent in TCRdb and was assigned here via DNA matching to germline. CDR1 and CDR2 (germline): TVYSNPD, GDNSRS (reference sequence). The CDR3 is made up of 20 amino acids. V shed 2 bases, J shed 0 bases, and the junction held 23 bases outside the gene matches. The CDR3 coding sequence is TGTGCCTTTCGAGGCCTTCCTATCCCTTACTGGACTTCTTACACCGATAAACTCATCTTT. It encodes CAFRGLPIPYWTSYTDKLIF.

This clone appeared a single time. The chain carries TRDV2 and TRDJ1; 11 nucleotides line up with TRDD3. Here the J gene was assigned by germline matching of the DNA, as TCRdb has none. The J segment lost 3 bases and the V segment lost 2 bases, leaving 61 bases of the junction unmatched. The CDR3 runs to 34 residues. The germline CDR1 and CDR2 sequences are GEAIGNYY and EKD. CDR3 sequence: CACDKNWGIRTVLQNLQRPEQKLQGDRASDKLIF. CDR3 sequence (DNA): TGTGCCTGTGACAAAAATTGGGGGATACGCACAGTGCTACAAAACCTACAGAGACCTGAACAAAAACTGCAGGGGGATAGGGCCTCCGATAAACTCATCTTT.

With the J gene uncalled, the V gene is TRDV2. CDR1 is GEAIGNYY and CDR2 is EKD in the germline V gene. This CDR3 comprises 20 residues. The DNA for the CDR3 is TGTGCCTGTGACACCCTACAAAGAACCGATAAACTCATCAGTATAAAAACCCTTTTCTTC. It translates to CACDTLQRTDKLISIKTLFF.

Details on this clone: This likely traces to a read error, being one base from a far larger clone. The chain carries TRDV2 and TRDJ1, with D possibly TRDD2 on 6 matching bases. TCRdb supplies no J gene; here it was assigned by aligning the nucleotide sequence to germline. This CDR3 region has 16 residues. V lost 0 bases and J 6 bases, leaving 19 bases between the germline ends. Germline assignment: CDR1 GEAIGNYY and CDR2 EKD. The CDR3 loop reads CACDTLRPSLVYKLIF. The CDR3 region has the DNA TGTGCCTGTGACACCTTACGGCCTTCCCTCGTGTATAAACTCATCTTT.

This clone has only one observation. Only one base separates this from a far larger clonotype, so it likely reflects a read error. The same CDR3 arises from other DNA sequences in this sample as well. V gene TRDV1 combines with J gene TRDJ1; 9 bases map to TRDD3. TCRdb does not report a J gene; here it was assigned by matching the DNA to germline references. The V gene's germline CDR1 is TSWWSYY and CDR2 QGS. CDR3 length: 18 amino acids. The CDR3 here is CALEGPLPADWGTLKLIF. The CDR3 DNA follows: TGCGCTCTTGAAGGCCCACTTCCTGCCGACTGGGGGACCCTAAAACTCATCTTT.

Of note for this clone: The protein in TCRdb stems from a much larger clone and differs at residue 3 from this DNA's translation, likely a read error; here the protein is translated from the DNA. The chain carries TRDV2 and TRDJ1; D call uncertain. The J gene is not listed in TCRdb, so it was assigned here from a DNA match to germline. The germline CDR1 and CDR2 sequences are GEAIGNYY and EKD. The CDR3 has 12 residues. CDR3 amino acids: CARDLETDKLIF. The CDR3 nucleotides read TGTGCCCGTGACCTGGAAACCGATAAACTCATCTTT.

Points on this clone: This sequence is one base from a far larger clone and is likely a read error. The chain is built from TRDV1 and TRDJ1; TRDD3 matches at 13 bases. In the absence of a J gene in TCRdb, the DNA was matched to germline to assign it here. After removal of 2 bases from V and 1 base from J, the junction contained 19 bases not matched to a gene. Germline values: CDR1 TSWWSYY, CDR2 QGS. This CDR3 comprises 22 residues. CDR3 coding DNA: TGTGCTCTTGGGGAATGTTTTATCGTCTCCTACTGGGGGATACGCTGCACCGATAAACTCATCTTT. It is translated as CALGECFIVSYWGIRCTDKLIF.

As regards this clone: This probably arose from a read error, given a far larger clone one base away. The V and J genes are TRDV1 and TRDJ1; 13 nucleotides agree with TRDD3. Assignment of the J gene here rests on matching the DNA to germline, because TCRdb gives none. With V trimmed by 8 bases and J by 8 bases, 14 bases remained unmatched. Germline values: CDR1 TSWWSYY, CDR2 QGS. The length of the CDR3 is 16 residues. CDR3 sequence reads: CALRLLGDTRRKKLIF. CDR3 in DNA: TGTGCTCTTCGCTTACTGGGGGATACGCGGAGGAAAAAACTCATCTTT.

A V gene of TRDV1 was called, but no J gene was assigned; the table's D call of TRDD3 was not tested on the DNA. The CDR3 covers 20 residues. Germline V lookup: CDR1 TSWWSYY, CDR2 QGS. CDR3 protein: CALGDPSTLMKLISIKTLFF. Here the CDR3 DNA reads TGTGCTCTTGGGGATCCTTCAACCCTAATGAAACTCATCAGTATAAAAACCCTCTTCTTC.

On this clone: A far larger clone is just one base off, so this is likely a read error. The chain carries TRDV2 and TRDJ1; D remains unclear. No J gene is reported in TCRdb; it was inferred here by comparing the DNA with germline. The CDR3 consists of 12 residues. Germline CDR1 is GEAIGNYY and CDR2 is EKD. V lost 5 bases and J 2 bases, leaving 8 bases between the germline ends. The CDR3: CACGLETDKLIF. Written as DNA, the CDR3 is TGTGCCTGTGGCCTGGAAACCGATAAACTCATCTTT.

This clone is labeled medium-sized. A far bigger clonotype differs at one base, so this is likely a read error. The V gene is TRDV2, the J gene TRDJ1; 9 positions agree with TRDD3. TCRdb records no J gene; here it was assigned by comparing the DNA to germline. V lost 5 bases and J lost 2; bases outside the gene matches: 14. The CDR3 contains 17 residues. In germline, CDR1 is GEAIGNYY, CDR2 EKD. The CDR3 loop reads CACGLLGDQKGTDKLIF. The CDR3 nucleotides are TGTGCCTGTGGCCTACTGGGGGACCAAAAGGGGACCGATAAACTCATCTTT.

The V and J genes are TRDV2 and TRDJ1; 11 nucleotides align to TRDD3. TCRdb leaves out the J gene; it was filled in here by matching the DNA to germline. This CDR3 region has 16 residues. Germline values: CDR1 GEAIGNYY, CDR2 EKD. The junction had 8 bases not matched to a gene; V was cut back by 3 bases and J by 3 bases. This CDR3 reads CACDLLGDRASDKLIF. CDR3 coding DNA: TGTGCCTGTGACCTACTGGGGGATAGGGCCTCCGATAAACTCATCTTT.

This clone appeared once. This probably arose from a read error, given a far larger clone one base away. Different DNA sequences within this sample yield the same CDR3. The V gene was identified as TRDV1, while no J gene was called; the table assigns TRDD3, which was not confirmed against the DNA. Germline V gene data show CDR1 as TSWWSYY and CDR2 as QGS. The CDR3 contains 16 residues. This chain's CDR3 is CALRLLGDTRSKKLIF. CDR3 sequence (DNA): TGTGCTCTTCGCTTACTGGGGGATACGCGGAGTAAAAAACTCATTTTT.

This clone was counted only a few times. TCRdb attributes to this sequence the protein of a much larger clone, which differs from the DNA translation at residue 13; a read error is likely, and the protein displayed is translated from the DNA. The chain couples TRDV2 to TRDJ1; 9 nucleotides match TRDD3. TCRdb leaves out the J gene; it was filled in here by matching the DNA to germline. Germline CDR1 is GEAIGNYY and CDR2 is EKD. The CDR3 sequence is 17 residues long. CDR3 sequence reads: CACDLLGDQKGTEKLIF. For the CDR3, the DNA is TGTGCCTGTGACCTACTGGGGGACCAAAAGGGGACCGAAAAACTCATCTTT.

The rearrangement uses TRDV2 and TRDJ1, with 9 positions matching TRDD3. The J gene was not available in TCRdb and was assigned here by matching the DNA to germline segments. The trim removed 0 bases at V and 2 bases at J, leaving 18 bases unmatched. The CDR3 extends over 20 amino acids. Germline-derived CDR1 and CDR2 are GEAIGNYY and EKD. The CDR3 sequence is CACDTGSQLGDQKGTDKLIF. The CDR3, as DNA: TGTGCCTGTGACACCGGCTCTCAACTGGGGGACCAAAAGGGGACCGATAAACTCATCTTT.

This clone was seen a single time. The genes are TRDV1 and TRDJ1; 12 nucleotides match TRDD3. TCRdb gives no J gene; it was assigned here by matching the DNA to germline. Per the germline V gene, CDR1 is TSWWSYY and CDR2 is QGS. The CDR3 loop spans 22 amino acids. The trim removed 5 bases at V and 7 bases at J, leaving 29 bases unmatched. CDR3 nucleotides: TGTGCTCTTGGGACATCTTTTCGGCCTTCCCCAAAGTACTGGGGGATACCGCGTAAACTCATCTTT. It yields the protein CALGTSFRPSPKYWGIPRKLIF.